Listed here are 25 T cell receptor beta chains from one sample, sequenced in a study of T cells in Graves' hyperthyroidism and ophthalmopathy. TCR beta CDR3 regions were amplified from RNA transcripts. In the first-round RT-PCR of the TCR CDR3, the HTBI primer set was used. TCRdb fed the multiplex PCR reads into MiXCR, producing one record per CDR3 protein. The sample lists roughly 630,000 distinct CDR3 sequences, 15% to 17% occurring once. The sample consisted of blood. These receptors were taken from a woman between 25 and 40 years old with Graves' hyperthyroidism.

This clonotype has a count of ten or more. The V call is TRBV7-9, the J call TRBJ1-2, with D unclear. V was trimmed by 10 bases and J by 2 bases, leaving 8 bases between them. CDR1 and CDR2 from the germline V gene are SEHNR and FQNEAQ (reference sequence). There are 11 residues in the CDR3. CDR3 amino acids: CATGENYGYTF. CDR3 DNA: TGTGCCACGGGCGAAAACTATGGCTACACCTTC.

This clonotype was seen at least ten times. The chain combines TRBV30 with TRBJ2-1, with TRBD1 matching 11 bases. Losses at the gene ends were 5 bases for V and 9 bases for J; bases not matched to a gene: 3. The CDR3 consists of 12 residues. Germline CDR1 and CDR2: GTSNPN and SVGIG (reference sequence). The CDR3 region is CAWGQGASEQFF. In DNA, the CDR3 is TGTGCCTGGGGACAGGGGGCAAGTGAGCAGTTCTTC.

This clonotype came up many times. The rearrangement joins TRBV2 to TRBJ2-7; a possible D gene is TRBD2 (5 bases). Germline V lookup: CDR1 SNHLY, CDR2 FYNNEI. Trimming left V 6 bases short and J 5 bases short, with 20 bases between. CDR3 length: 15 residues. The CDR3 sequence: CASSPGLGDFDEQYF. DNA for the CDR3: TGTGCCAGCAGCCCCGGACTGGGTGATTTCGACGAGCAGTACTTC.

This clonotype was counted many times. The rearrangement links TRBV27 to TRBJ1-5, with D maybe TRBD1 (6 bases). The V gene lost 4 bases and the J gene lost 0 bases, with 13 bases spanning the gap. This CDR3 is built from 16 residues. Germline values: CDR1 MNHEY, CDR2 SMNVEV (reference sequence). CDR3 coding DNA: TGTGCCAGCAGTTCAGGGGCGATATATAGCAATCAGCCCCAGCATTTT. Translation: CASSSGAIYSNQPQHF.

The chain couples TRBV6-5 to TRBJ2-1; D remains ambiguous. Germline V lookup: CDR1 MNHEY, CDR2 SVGAGI. The CDR3 covers 18 residues. V gave up 0 bases and J gave up 0 bases, with 15 bases separating them. This chain's CDR3 is CASSYSNRVPSSYNEQFF. The CDR3 DNA reads TGTGCCAGCAGTTACTCGAATCGGGTCCCAAGCTCCTACAATGAGCAGTTCTTC.

This clonotype was recorded a few times. V is TRBV25-1 and J is TRBJ2-3; D call uncertain. The germline gives CDR1 MGHDK, CDR2 SYGVNS. V gave up 1 base and J gave up 5 bases, with 4 bases separating them. This CDR3 spans 12 amino acids. CDR3 loop: CASSELIDTQYF. The DNA of the CDR3 is TGTGCCAGCAGTGAATTGATAGATACGCAGTATTTT.

This clonotype was picked up one time. V and J are TRBV4-1 and TRBJ1-4; no clear D gene. From germline, CDR1 is MGHRA and CDR2 YSYEKL. The CDR3 extends over 14 amino acids. V was cut by 0 bases and J by 4 bases, with 6 bases left in between. The CDR3 loop reads CASSQERYNEKLFF. CDR3 DNA: TGCGCCAGCAGCCAAGAACGGTATAATGAAAAACTGTTTTTT.

This clonotype was detected only a few times. This rearrangement joins TRBV6-1 to TRBJ2-3; 9 bases match TRBD1. Germline lookup yields CDR1 MNHNS and CDR2 SASEGT. The CDR3 runs 16 residues. The V and J ends lost 5 bases and 5 bases, in that order; junction bases with no gene match: 11. CDR3 region: CASSPPRTGVIDTQYF. The DNA for the CDR3 is TGTGCCAGCAGTCCGCCGCGGACAGGGGTAATAGATACGCAGTATTTT.

Points on this clonotype: With a much larger clone just one base away, this may be a read error. The V and J genes are TRBV6-1 and TRBJ2-1, with D possibly being TRBD1 (6 bases). The DNA end is a closer match to TRBJ2-7, so the J assignment may be wrong. This CDR3 comprises 15 residues. Germline V gene sequence: CDR1 MNHNS, CDR2 SASEGT. The CDR3: CASSAGVSSYNEQYF. The CDR3 region has the DNA TGTGCCAGCAGTGCAGGGGTCTCGTCCTACAATGAGCAGTACTTC.

This clonotype was recorded many times. V usage is TRBV7-6 and J usage is TRBJ2-3; 9 nucleotides line up with TRBD2. CDR1 and CDR2 from the germline V gene are SGHVS and FNYEAQ. V dropped 4 bases and J dropped 2; count of bases not matched to a gene: 4. The CDR3 loop spans 15 amino acids. CDR3 amino acids: CASSSRLAATDTQYF. CDR3 DNA sequence: TGTGCCAGCAGCTCAAGACTAGCGGCCACAGATACGCAGTATTTT.

This chain connects TRBV4-3 to TRBJ2-7, with D possibly being TRBD2 (7 bases). Per germline, CDR1 LGHNA and CDR2 YSLEER. Trimming left V 3 bases short and J 6 bases short, with 21 bases between. This CDR3 contains 16 residues. The CDR3: CASSQDVGGGLIEQYF. The CDR3, as DNA: TGCGCCAGCAGCCAGGATGTAGGGGGGGGCCTTATCGAGCAGTACTTC.

This clonotype was counted a few times. The gene calls are TRBV7-9 and TRBJ1-1; perhaps TRBD1 as D (5 bases). Germline values: CDR1 SEHNR, CDR2 FQNEAQ (reference sequence). The V end lost 1 base, the J end lost 10 bases, and 10 bases lay between the germline ends. This CDR3 contains 12 residues. The CDR3 sequence: CASSLERGAAFF. Written as DNA, the CDR3 is TGTGCCAGCAGCTTAGAGAGGGGTGCAGCTTTCTTT.

This clonotype has at least ten counts. This chain links TRBV12-5 with TRBJ2-1, with a tentative D call TRBD1 (5 bases). V was clipped by 6 bases and J by 8 bases, with 20 bases between them. The germline gives CDR1 LGHNT, CDR2 FRNRAP. This CDR3 is built from 15 residues. CDR3 coding DNA: TGTGCTAGTGGCAGGGCCATATCCGGGTTCGATGAGCAGTTCTTC. It codes for CASGRAISGFDEQFF.

Ten or more counts support this clonotype. This sequence joins TRBV18 and TRBJ2-2; D is undetermined. The CDR3 covers 18 residues. V was trimmed by 1 base and J by 0 bases, leaving 15 bases between them. The germline V gene encodes CDR1 KGHSH and CDR2 LQKENI. The CDR3 DNA follows: TGTGCCAGCTCACCACTACCCGCAGGCACGTCGAACACCGGGGAGCTGTTTTTT. Protein sequence: CASSPLPAGTSNTGELFF.

This clonotype was recorded at least ten times. The genes are TRBV12-3 or TRBV12-4 and TRBJ1-1; 8 nucleotides line up with TRBD1. The CDR3 loop spans 14 amino acids. Unmatched junction bases numbered 2, after V lost 4 bases and J lost 1 base. The CDR3 nucleotides are TGTGCCAGCAGTTACGACAGGGGGAACACTGAAGCTTTCTTT. Translating gives CASSYDRGNTEAFF.

This clonotype was picked up a small number of times. J is TRBJ2-1 and V is TRBV6-1; 10 bases agree with TRBD2. This CDR3 is 15 amino acids long. The germline CDR1 and CDR2 sequences are MNHNS and SASEGT. V was pared by 5 bases and J by 5 bases, with 6 bases of the junction left unmatched. This CDR3 reads CASSLSGRAHNEQFF. CDR3 nucleotides: TGTGCCAGCAGTCTGAGCGGGAGGGCCCACAATGAGCAGTTCTTC.

This clonotype was found a few times. The CDR3 sequence is CASSPAGPIYEQYF. CDR3 bases: TGCGCCAGCAGCCCGGCGGGACCGATTTACGAGCAGTACTTC. V gene TRBV5-1 combines with J gene TRBJ2-7; a weak D match, TRBD2 (6 bases). The CDR3 covers 14 residues. The V and J ends lost 4 bases and 4 bases respectively, with 15 bases between them. CDR1 SGHRS and CDR2 YFSETQ come from the germline V gene.

This clonotype appeared many times. Its ends do not fully match the called genes, so a read error is possible. This chain connects TRBV27 to TRBJ2-7; D gene ambiguous. This CDR3 comprises 13 residues. The germline CDR1 and CDR2 sequences are MNHEY and SMNVEV (reference sequence). CDR3 DNA: TGTGCCAGCAGTTCCCCTCAATCCTACAAGCAGTACTTC. It encodes CASSSPQSYKQYF.

The chain carries TRBV4-1 and TRBJ2-3, with 9 positions matching TRBD2. CDR1 and CDR2 from the germline V gene are MGHRA and YSYEKL. The CDR3 totals 15 residues. V gave up 6 bases and J gave up 4 bases; unmatched junction bases: 8. CDR3 amino acids: CASRQSGGRADTQYF. The CDR3 DNA reads TGCGCCAGCAGGCAAAGCGGGGGGCGCGCAGATACGCAGTATTTT.

This clonotype was seen a few times. This chain links TRBV30 with TRBJ2-1; a weak D match, TRBD2 (5 bases). The germline CDR1 and CDR2 sequences are GTSNPN and SVGIG (reference sequence). V was clipped by 1 base and J by 4 bases, with 8 bases between them. The CDR3 runs to 13 residues. CDR3 protein: CAWSDGNYNEQFF. The CDR3 nucleotides read TGTGCCTGGAGTGACGGGAATTACAATGAGCAGTTCTTC.

This clonotype was recorded at least ten times. J is TRBJ2-7 and V is TRBV11-2; TRBD2 aligns across 7 bases. This CDR3 spans 15 amino acids. The J segment lost 3 bases and the V segment lost 0 bases, leaving 5 bases of the junction unmatched. The germline V gene encodes CDR1 SGHAT and CDR2 FQNNGV. The CDR3 reads CASSLELAALYEQYF. The CDR3 nucleotides are TGTGCCAGCAGCTTAGAGCTAGCGGCCCTCTACGAGCAGTACTTC.

There are many counts of this clonotype. The genes are TRBV7-2 and TRBJ2-7; TRBD2 agrees at 8 bases. There are 19 residues in the CDR3. J gave up 1 base and V 0 bases, and 14 bases lay outside the gene matches. Germline CDR1 and CDR2: SGHTA and FQGNSA. In nucleotides, the CDR3 is TGTGCCAGCAGCTTAGCGTCATTAGGCTTGCAGCGGGAGTCCTACGAGCAGTACTTC. It encodes CASSLASLGLQRESYEQYF. Full variable domain (missing parts from reference TRBV7-2 and TRBJ2-7): GAGVSQSPSNKVTEKGKDVELRCDPISGHTALYWYRQSLGQGLEFLIYFQGNSAPDKSGLPSDRFSAERTGGSVSTLTIQRTQQEDSAVYLCASSLASLGLQRESYEQYFGPGTRLTVT.

This clonotype showed up many times. V gene TRBV6-2 or TRBV6-3 combines with J gene TRBJ2-5; 8 bases are shared with TRBD2. The CDR3 contains 16 residues. V gave up 7 bases and J gave up 5 bases; unmatched junction bases: 15. Per germline, CDR1 MNHEY and CDR2 SVGEGT. CDR3 in DNA: TGTGCCAGCACCACAACTCGCGGGAGGTATCCGGAGACCCAGTACTTC. Translating gives CASTTTRGRYPETQYF.

About this clonotype itself: This may come from a read error, since a much larger clone is one base off. V gene TRBV5-1 combines with J gene TRBJ1-4; 10 nucleotides match TRBD1. There are 14 residues in the CDR3. The germline V gene encodes CDR1 SGHRS and CDR2 YFSETQ. The trim removed 2 bases at V and 8 bases at J, leaving 3 bases unmatched. The CDR3 protein is CASSFGTGAEKLFF. The CDR3 nucleotides read TGCGCCAGCAGCTTTGGGACAGGGGCCGAAAAACTGTTTTTT.

The genes are TRBV7-9 and TRBJ2-2; D gene unclear. Looked up from germline, CDR1 is SEHNR and CDR2 is FQNEAQ (reference sequence). The V and J ends lost 5 bases and 2 bases respectively, with 9 bases between them. CDR3 length equals 14 residues. The CDR3 DNA is TGTGCCAGCAGCGAACATATTAACACCGGGGAGCTGTTTTTT. This gives the protein CASSEHINTGELFF.